This T cell receptor (beta chain) was obtained from a study of beta chain features in type 1 diabetes. The investigators reverse transcribed all of the isolated RNA, so they sequenced expressed TCRB transcripts. Clones were read by immunoSEQ multiplex PCR, and TCRdb kept only the in-frame ones, dropping some. The sample shows some 350,000 clones, less than 15% of them seen only once. This clone was seen a handful of times. Its matching antigen is unknown. V was pared by 0 bases and J by 2 bases, with 7 bases of the junction left unmatched. Germline V gene lookup returns CDR1 KGHSH and CDR2 LQKENI. The CDR3 runs 16 residues. Study-level results: The study found moderately but significantly shorter TCRB CDR3s in all four CD4+ subsets of Type 1 diabetes patients.

The chain links TRBV18 to TRBJ2-7, with 7 bases that match TRBD1. This receptor was obtained from a woman between 18 and 29 years old with type 1 diabetes. The specimen was naive CD4+ T cells from blood. CDR3: CASSPPPGQIAYEQYF. The CDR3 DNA follows: TGTGCCAGCTCACCACCGCCGGGACAGATAGCCTACGAGCAGTACTTC.